The 29 T cell receptor beta chains listed next were all sequenced from one sample in a study of radiation and T cells in renal cell carcinoma (TCRdb year 2020). The time point label of this sample denotes: blood 4 weeks post-SBRT, at nephrectomy. Interpreted using the paper, the treatment or condition label stands for: 15 Gy SBRT to primary tumor, nephrectomy 4 weeks later. Library preparation used the immunoSEQ multiplex PCR assay. As stored in TCRdb, this immuneACCESS dataset retains in-frame rearrangements with V and J assigned. A fraction of the clones does not appear; measured against another copy, unresolved V genes explain less than half of the discrepancy, and the remainder lacks a known reason. This sample lists under 200,000 clones; roughly nine tenths were detected once. The top ten hold approximately 11% of the sample. The sample consisted of blood, taken from a patient whose treatment included radiotherapy and nephrectomy. All receptors derive from a woman aged 45 to 65 with renal cell carcinoma.

This clone was counted a single time. The V gene is TRBV21-1, the J gene TRBJ1-1; the table gives TRBD1 as D, unverified against the DNA. TRBV21-1 is classified as a pseudogene. The CDR3 covers 16 residues. Written as DNA, the CDR3 is TGTCGTAGATTTCGAGCAGGGGCAAATCCCGTTAACGCAGCTTTCTTT. Its translation is CRRFRAGANPVNAAFF.

In this sample, this clone turned up once. The J gene is TRBJ1-1, the V gene TRBV5-1, with D perhaps TRBD1 (5 bases). V lost 4 bases to trimming and J lost 3 bases, with 19 bases between them. The CDR3 is 16 amino acids. CDR1 and CDR2 (germline): SGHRS, YFSETQ. CDR3 in DNA: TGCGCCAGCAGCGAAGACAGTACTGGCTACTACACTGAAGCTTTCTTT. Its translation is CASSEDSTGYYTEAFF.

The chain carries TRBV7-2 and TRBJ1-6, with a weak D call TRBD1 (6 bases). Germline assignment: CDR1 SGHTA and CDR2 FQGNSA. The CDR3 extends over 15 amino acids. V was cut by 0 bases and J by 7 bases, with 10 bases left in between. CDR3 loop: CASSLASGQNSPLHF. The DNA of the CDR3 is TGTGCCAGCAGCTTAGCCTCAGGACAGAATTCACCCCTCCACTTT.

J is TRBJ2-7 and V is TRBV12-5, with 9 positions matching TRBD1. This CDR3 is 17 amino acids long. CDR1 LGHNT and CDR2 FRNRAP come from the germline V gene. J gave up 1 base and V 2 bases, and 9 bases lay outside the gene matches. CDR3 in DNA: TGTGCTAGTGGTTTGAGGCTAGGGGGACAGGGATCCTACGAGCAGTACTTC. Amino acid sequence: CASGLRLGGQGSYEQYF.

The rearrangement links TRBV7-6 to TRBJ2-6; the D is unclear. Germline loops: CDR1 SGHVS, CDR2 FNYEAQ. V was pared by 3 bases and J by 1 base, with 7 bases between. The CDR3 consists of 15 residues. CDR3 region: CASSFYGSGANVLTF. Here the CDR3 DNA reads TGTGCCAGCAGCTTTTATGGGTCTGGGGCCAACGTCCTGACTTTC.

The chain couples TRBV28 to TRBJ2-7; TRBD1 matches 7 bases. CDR1 and CDR2 from the germline V gene are MDHEN and SYDVKM. J lost 2 bases, V lost 5 bases, and 6 bases had no gene match. CDR3 length: 14 amino acids. CDR3: CASSPGGQTYEQYF. CDR3 nucleotides: TGTGCCAGCAGTCCAGGGGGACAGACCTACGAGCAGTACTTC.

The chain carries TRBV6-1 and TRBJ2-4; TRBD1 aligns across 10 bases. Germline-derived CDR1 and CDR2 are MNHNS and SASEGT. The CDR3 has 17 residues. With V trimmed by 3 bases and J by 1 base, 6 bases remained unmatched. CDR3 nucleotide sequence: TGTGCCAGCAGTGATCAGGGACAGGGGATCGCCAAAAACATTCAGTACTTC. Its protein is CASSDQGQGIAKNIQYF.

This rearrangement joins TRBV5-1 to TRBJ2-1, with D perhaps TRBD2 (5 bases). The CDR3 length is 17 residues. Germline CDR1 reads SGHRS; CDR2 reads YFSETQ. V shed 0 bases and J shed 0 bases, with 13 bases lying between them. The CDR3 nucleotides read TGCGCCAGCAGCTTGGCACAGAGGGCTATCTCCTACAATGAGCAGTTCTTC. The encoded protein is CASSLAQRAISYNEQFF.

V gene TRBV9 combines with J gene TRBJ2-7; TRBD2 agrees at 11 bases. There are 15 residues in the CDR3. From germline, CDR1 is SGDLS and CDR2 YYNGEE. The trim removed 3 bases at V and 5 bases at J, leaving 7 bases unmatched. CDR3 nucleotide sequence: TGTGCCAGCAGCGCGACTAGCGGGACGCGCGACGAGCAGTACTTC. Its translation is CASSATSGTRDEQYF.

This sequence joins TRBV29-1 and TRBJ1-1, with 9 bases fitting TRBD1. V lost 6 bases and J lost 1; bases outside the gene matches: 0. Germline CDR1 SQVTM, CDR2 ANQGSEA. The CDR3 is 12 amino acids. In DNA form, the CDR3 reads TGCAGCGTGGGACAGGGGAACACTGAAGCTTTCTTT. It yields the protein CSVGQGNTEAFF.

This rearrangement joins TRBV6-5 to TRBJ1-1; D unresolved. This CDR3 has 14 residues. Per germline, CDR1 MNHEY and CDR2 SVGAGI. Trimming left V 2 bases short and J 4 bases short, with 11 bases between. Written as DNA, the CDR3 is TGTGCCAGCAGTTACATCGGACCCACCACTGAAGCTTTCTTT. Protein sequence: CASSYIGPTTEAFF.

This sequence joins TRBV5-1 and TRBJ2-5, with 9 nucleotides matching TRBD1. The CDR3 length is 17 residues. CDR1 and CDR2 (germline): SGHRS, YFSETQ. J was trimmed by 2 bases and V by 3 bases; bases with no gene match: 11. DNA for the CDR3: TGCGCCAGCAGCTCGTTTAGTCGGGACAGGGTTCAAGAGACCCAGTACTTC. This gives the protein CASSSFSRDRVQETQYF.

This chain connects TRBV6-6 to TRBJ1-2; D gene unclear. From germline, CDR1 is MNHNY and CDR2 SVGAGI (reference sequence). V gave up 2 bases and J gave up 4 bases, with 14 bases separating them. The CDR3 extends over 15 amino acids. CDR3 loop: CASSYDHYLSYGYTF. As DNA, the CDR3 is TGTGCCAGCAGTTACGACCACTACTTAAGCTATGGCTACACCTTC.

The chain employs TRBV6-1 and TRBJ2-3, with D possibly being TRBD1 or TRBD2 (6 bases each). Trimming took off 4 bases at V and 4 bases at J, with 18 bases between the two ends. The germline V gene has CDR1 MNHNS and CDR2 SASEGT. This CDR3 has 16 residues. Here the CDR3 reads CASSGPRDTLSDTQYF. The CDR3 DNA reads TGTGCCAGCAGTGGTCCGCGGGACACACTATCAGATACGCAGTATTTT.

This chain links TRBV2 with TRBJ2-7, with a weak D call TRBD1 (5 bases). The CDR3 loop spans 14 amino acids. Trimming stripped 7 bases from V and 3 bases from J, with 16 bases between. The germline gives CDR1 SNHLY, CDR2 FYNNEI. This chain's CDR3 is CASIPDNTIYEQYF. CDR3 DNA: TGTGCCAGCATCCCGGACAATACGATCTACGAGCAGTACTTC.

The genes are TRBV13 and TRBJ2-3; D remains unclear. The CDR3 is made up of 12 amino acids. Trimming removed 5 bases at V and 0 bases at J, with 3 bases between. CDR1 is PRHDT, CDR2 FYEKMQ, per germline (reference sequence). For the CDR3, the DNA is TGTGCCAGCAGCGGAAGCACAGATACGCAGTATTTT. Translation: CASSGSTDTQYF.

This chain uses TRBV19 with TRBJ2-2; D is possibly TRBD2 (6 bases). Deletions cut 3 bases from V and 6 bases from J, with 11 bases between. This CDR3 is built from 14 residues. Germline V CDR1 and CDR2: LNHDA, SQIVND (reference sequence). The CDR3 loop reads CASSIRGVSGELFF. The CDR3, as DNA: TGTGCCAGTAGTATCCGCGGGGTGTCCGGGGAGCTGTTTTTT.

A few counts support this clone. J is TRBJ1-2 and V is TRBV4-3; no definite D call. The V gene's germline CDR1 is LGHNA and CDR2 YSLEER. The CDR3 has 14 amino acids. V lost 0 bases to trimming and J lost 8 bases, with 13 bases between them. The CDR3 DNA is TGCGCCAGCAGCCAAGATGTGGGCGCAAAAGGCTACACCTTC. This gives the protein CASSQDVGAKGYTF.

The genes are TRBV5-1 and TRBJ2-1; possible D gene TRBD1, 6 bases. Trimming stripped 6 bases from V and 2 bases from J, with 18 bases between. The V gene's germline CDR1 is SGHRS and CDR2 YFSETQ. The CDR3 sequence is 16 residues long. The CDR3 here is CASTSNRVGPYNEQFF. The CDR3 coding sequence is TGCGCCAGCACAAGTAACAGGGTTGGTCCCTACAATGAGCAGTTCTTC.

V and J are TRBV27 and TRBJ2-3; D ambiguous. The V gene's germline CDR1 is MNHEY and CDR2 SMNVEV (reference sequence). CDR3 length: 13 amino acids. Trimming cost V 3 bases and J 4 bases, with 8 bases left between them. DNA for the CDR3: TGTGCCAGCAGTTTTGTGGTAGCAGATACGCAGTATTTT. Translating gives CASSFVVADTQYF.

This chain links TRBV2 with TRBJ2-1; 11 bases agree with TRBD2. CDR3 length: 17 residues. V shed 6 bases and J 0 bases; nucleotides not matched to a gene: 7. Germline V gene lookup returns CDR1 SNHLY and CDR2 FYNNEI. Written as DNA, the CDR3 is TGTGCCAGCAGAGCGACTAGCGGGACCACCTCCTACAATGAGCAGTTCTTC. Protein: CASRATSGTTSYNEQFF.

The chain couples TRBV12-5 to TRBJ1-1; D might be TRBD1 (5 bases). Per germline, CDR1 LGHNT and CDR2 FRNRAP. Trimming took off 5 bases at V and 4 bases at J, with 14 bases between the two ends. CDR3 length equals 14 residues. The chain's CDR3 is CASGHEGVTTEAFF. CDR3 DNA sequence: TGTGCTAGTGGTCACGAAGGGGTGACCACTGAAGCTTTCTTT.

V gene TRBV4-3 combines with J gene TRBJ2-2, with no clear D. From germline, CDR1 is LGHNA and CDR2 YSLEER. There are 13 residues in the CDR3. V lost 0 bases, J lost 6 bases, and 5 bases lay in between. The CDR3 DNA follows: TGCGCCAGCAGCCAAGAAGTTTCCGGGGAGCTGTTTTTT. It translates to CASSQEVSGELFF.

CDR3 sequence (DNA): TGTGCCAGCAGCGTCAAGATGGGACAGGCCGGGGGTTACTACGAGCAGTACTTC. Residues: CASSVKMGQAGGYYEQYF. The rearrangement uses TRBV7-9 and TRBJ2-7; 8 positions match TRBD1. CDR1 is SEHNR, CDR2 FQNEAQ, per germline (reference sequence). Trimming took 5 bases from V and 3 from J; bases not matched to a gene: 18. This CDR3 is built from 18 residues.

This sequence joins TRBV18 and TRBJ2-1; no definite D call. This CDR3 has 12 residues. Germline V gene data show CDR1 as KGHSH and CDR2 as LQKENI. The ends were cut back, 2 bases at V and 10 bases at J, with 9 bases in the middle. DNA of the CDR3: TGTGCCAGCTCACCAGGGCAGCGCGAGCAGTTCTTC. Encoded protein: CASSPGQREQFF.

The V gene is TRBV30, the J gene TRBJ1-4; 8 bases are a match to TRBD1. J gave up 0 bases and V 1 base, and 7 bases lay outside the gene matches. This CDR3 contains 17 residues. From germline, CDR1 is GTSNPN and CDR2 SVGIG (reference sequence). The CDR3 protein is CAWSAPGQAATNEKLFF. CDR3 sequence (DNA): TGTGCCTGGAGTGCCCCGGGACAGGCGGCAACTAATGAAAAACTGTTTTTT.

The V and J genes are TRBV4-1 and TRBJ2-7; D not certain. The CDR3 runs 13 residues. V lost 0 bases and J 4 bases, leaving 7 bases between the germline ends. Germline V gene lookup returns CDR1 MGHRA and CDR2 YSYEKL. CDR3 amino acids: CASSQDIGYEQYF. In DNA form, the CDR3 reads TGCGCCAGCAGCCAAGATATCGGGTACGAGCAGTACTTC.

CDR3 region: CASSTRQGSSYGYTF. The CDR3 DNA sequence: TGTGCCAGCAGCACCCGACAGGGGAGTAGCTATGGCTACACCTTC. The chain has TRBV6-6 and TRBJ1-2; TRBD1 matches at 8 bases. The CDR3 sequence is 15 residues long. CDR1 is MNHNY, CDR2 SVGAGI, per germline (reference sequence). V shed 6 bases and J 4 bases; nucleotides not matched to a gene: 10.

The chain carries TRBV10-1 and TRBJ1-2, with D perhaps TRBD1 (6 bases). Per the germline V gene, CDR1 is WNHNN and CDR2 is SYGVQD (reference sequence). V lost 3 bases, J lost 1 base, and 15 bases lay in between. The CDR3 is 16 amino acids. The DNA of the CDR3 is TGCGCCAGCAGTGACTCTTCGACGGACAGTAACTATGGCTACACCTTC. Its translation is CASSDSSTDSNYGYTF.